This TCR beta chain was identified during a study of T cells after posttransplantation cyclophosphamide. Here immunoSEQ multiplex PCR was the method, and the copy in TCRdb shows in-frame clones only, minus some. Seen here are about 46,000 clones, 92% observed once, and the top ten hold 3.1%. Germline-derived CDR1 and CDR2 are SNHLY and FYNNEI. J lost 4 bases, V lost 2 bases, and 12 bases had no gene match. The CDR3 covers 17 residues. The TCR was taken from a woman aged 45-65 years in good health and a related stem cell transplant donor. Specimen: PBMCs. The J gene is TRBJ2-3, the V gene TRBV2; TRBD2 agrees at 7 bases. The CDR3 is CASSESLAALGSDTQYF. CDR3 bases: TGTGCCAGCAGTGAAAGTCTAGCGGCCCTAGGCTCAGATACGCAGTATTTT. Full variable domain (outside the CDR3, taken from reference TRBV2 and TRBJ2-3): EPEVTQTPSHQVTQMGQEVILRCVPISNHLYFYWYRQILGQKVEFLVSFYNNEISEKSEIFDDQFSVERPDGSNFTLKIRSTKLEDSAMYFCASSESLAALGSDTQYFGPGTRLTVL.